This T cell receptor (beta chain) was sequenced in a study of blood T cells in healthy people across ages. This clonotype was seen only a few times. A J-beta primer mix and a sample-barcoded 5' primer were used in a second PCR of about 6 to 12 cycles. Every individual sample yielded 3 million or more paired-end reads (each containing CDR3). MiXCR, run by TCRdb on the 5' RACE reads, gives a single entry per CDR3 protein. Of 1.5 million to 2 million distinct CDR3 sequences listed, 40% to 55% were seen once; the top ten hold approximately 2%. This sequence originates from a woman aged 40 to 50 in good health. The material sequenced was blood.

The CDR3 loop is CASSLDSYEQFF. CDR3 bases: TGTGCCAGCAGTCTAGACAGCTATGAGCAGTTCTTC. The genes are TRBV12-3 or TRBV12-4 and TRBJ2-1; TRBD1 might be the D (5 bases). CDR3 length: 12 residues. V gave up 5 bases and J gave up 8 bases, with 10 bases separating them.